This TCR beta chain was sequenced for a study of long-term antiretroviral therapy in people with HIV. The libraries were made with immunoSEQ v3.0 at survey level. Produced via immunoSEQ multiplex PCR; TCRdb's table is partial and in-frame only. The sample holds 20,000 to 25,000 clones, more than 75% seen once. Trimming shortened V by 4 bases and J by 7 bases, and 7 bases separated the two germline ends. Germline CDR1 MNHEY, CDR2 SVGAGI. The CDR3 extends over 11 amino acids. The sequencing used unsorted PBMCs, collected about 2.7 years after starting antiretroviral therapy. The receptor was isolated from a woman between 50 and 59 years old with HIV. The V call is TRBV6-5, the J call TRBJ2-5; the D gene is possibly TRBD1 (6 bases). CDR3 DNA: TGTGCCAGCAGTTTAGGGGGGACCCAGTACTTC. It yields the protein CASSLGGTQYF.